This T cell receptor (beta chain) was captured in a study of response to subunit inactivated influenza vaccine. Study conclusions and caveats: Authors suggested each seasonal influenza vaccination recruits few new T cells.

A single record per CDR3 protein comes from TCRdb applying MiXCR to the RT-PCR reads. The sample shows hundreds of thousands of distinct CDR3 sequences, about 7.6% of them seen only once. CDR1 MNHEY and CDR2 SVGEGT come from the germline V gene. V was clipped by 5 bases and J by 5 bases; unmatched bases: 6. The CDR3 runs to 14 residues. Details on this clonotype: As yet, its antigen is unknown.

The source of this sequence is a man between 50 and 70 years old who received an inactivated influenza vaccine. V is TRBV6-2 or TRBV6-3 and J is TRBJ1-1, with TRBD1 matching over 9 bases. The sample was PBMCs from blood, taken around 2 years after vaccination. CDR3 DNA sequence: TGTGCCAGCAGTGCATGGGACAGGGCAACTGAAGCTTTCTTT. Translated: CASSAWDRATEAFF.